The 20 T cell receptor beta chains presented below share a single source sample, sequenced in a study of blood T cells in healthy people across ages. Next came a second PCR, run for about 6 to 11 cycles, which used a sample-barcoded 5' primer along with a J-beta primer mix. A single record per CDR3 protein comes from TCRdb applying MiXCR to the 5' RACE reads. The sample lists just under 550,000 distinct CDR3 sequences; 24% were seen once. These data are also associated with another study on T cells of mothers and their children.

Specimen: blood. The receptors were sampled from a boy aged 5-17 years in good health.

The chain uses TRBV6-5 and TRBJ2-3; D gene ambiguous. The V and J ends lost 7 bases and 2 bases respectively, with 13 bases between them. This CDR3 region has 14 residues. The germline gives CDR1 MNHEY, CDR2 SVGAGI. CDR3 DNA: TGTGCCAGCAACAATCTAGGAGACACAGATACGCAGTATTTT. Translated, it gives CASNNLGDTDTQYF.

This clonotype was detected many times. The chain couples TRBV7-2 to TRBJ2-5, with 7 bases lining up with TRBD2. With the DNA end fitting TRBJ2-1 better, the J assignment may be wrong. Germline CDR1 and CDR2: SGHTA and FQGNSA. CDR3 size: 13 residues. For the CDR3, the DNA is TGTGCCAGCAGCTTAGGGGAGGGCCATGAGCAGTTCTTC. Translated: CASSLGEGHEQFF.

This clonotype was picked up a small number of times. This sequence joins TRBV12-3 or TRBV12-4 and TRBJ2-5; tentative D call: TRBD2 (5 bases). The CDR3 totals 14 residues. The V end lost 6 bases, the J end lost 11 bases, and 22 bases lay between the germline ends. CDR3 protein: CASSPGITRLEQYF. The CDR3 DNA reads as TGTGCCAGCAGCCCAGGAATAACTAGATTGGAGCAGTACTTC.

CDR3 in amino acids: CASSYGGPGGGTDTQYF. CDR3 coding DNA: TGTGCCAGCAGCTACGGGGGTCCAGGGGGAGGCACAGATACGCAGTATTTT. V is TRBV6-5 and J is TRBJ2-3; D might be TRBD1 (7 bases). The CDR3 has 17 residues. The germline V gene has CDR1 MNHEY and CDR2 SVGAGI. V was cut by 6 bases and J by 1 base, with 20 bases left in between.

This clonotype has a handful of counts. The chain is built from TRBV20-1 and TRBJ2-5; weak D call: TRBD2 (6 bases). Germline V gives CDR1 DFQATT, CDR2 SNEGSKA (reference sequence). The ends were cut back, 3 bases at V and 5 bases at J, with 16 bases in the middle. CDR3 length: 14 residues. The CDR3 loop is CSASTLMGRETQYF. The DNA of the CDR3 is TGCAGTGCTAGCACCTTGATGGGGAGGGAGACCCAGTACTTC.

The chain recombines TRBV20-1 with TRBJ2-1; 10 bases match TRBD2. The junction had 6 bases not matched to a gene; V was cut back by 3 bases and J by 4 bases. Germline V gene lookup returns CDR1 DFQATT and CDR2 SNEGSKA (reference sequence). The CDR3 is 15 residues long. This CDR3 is CSASGRLAGYNEQFF. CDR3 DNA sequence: TGCAGTGCTAGTGGTAGACTAGCGGGTTACAATGAGCAGTTCTTC.

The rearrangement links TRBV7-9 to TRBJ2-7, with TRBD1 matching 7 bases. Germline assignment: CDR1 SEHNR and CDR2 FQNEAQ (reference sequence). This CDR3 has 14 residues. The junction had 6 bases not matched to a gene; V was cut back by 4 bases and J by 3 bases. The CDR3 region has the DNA TGTGCCAGCAGCTCCCGGGACAGATACTACGAGCAGTACTTC. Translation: CASSSRDRYYEQYF.

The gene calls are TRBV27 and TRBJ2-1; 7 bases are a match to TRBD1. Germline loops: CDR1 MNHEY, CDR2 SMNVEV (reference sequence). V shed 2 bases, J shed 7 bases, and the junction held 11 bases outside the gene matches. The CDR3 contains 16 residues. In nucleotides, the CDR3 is TGTGCCAGCAGTTTAACCTTGGGACAGATGGGGAATGAGCAGTTCTTC. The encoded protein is CASSLTLGQMGNEQFF.

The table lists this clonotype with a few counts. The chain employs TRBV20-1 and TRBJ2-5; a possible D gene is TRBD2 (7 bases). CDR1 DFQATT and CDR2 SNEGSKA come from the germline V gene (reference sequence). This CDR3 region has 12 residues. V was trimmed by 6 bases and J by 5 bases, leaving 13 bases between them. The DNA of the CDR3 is TGCAGTGCGGCCGGGGGGCAGGAGACCCAGTACTTC. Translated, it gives CSAAGGQETQYF.

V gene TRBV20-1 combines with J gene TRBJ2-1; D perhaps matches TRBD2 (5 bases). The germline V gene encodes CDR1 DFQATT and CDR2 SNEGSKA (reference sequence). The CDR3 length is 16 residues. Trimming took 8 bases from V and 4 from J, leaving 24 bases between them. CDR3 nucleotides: TGCAGTTTTCCGAGGCGAGAGGCAAGGAGGTACAATGAGCAGTTCTTC. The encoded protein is CSFPRREARRYNEQFF.

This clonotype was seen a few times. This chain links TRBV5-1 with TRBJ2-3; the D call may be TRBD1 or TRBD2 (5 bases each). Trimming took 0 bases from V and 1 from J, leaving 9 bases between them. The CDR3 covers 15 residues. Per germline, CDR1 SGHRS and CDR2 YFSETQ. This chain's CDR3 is CASSLVGPGTDTQYF. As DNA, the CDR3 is TGCGCCAGCAGCTTGGTGGGACCGGGCACAGATACGCAGTATTTT.

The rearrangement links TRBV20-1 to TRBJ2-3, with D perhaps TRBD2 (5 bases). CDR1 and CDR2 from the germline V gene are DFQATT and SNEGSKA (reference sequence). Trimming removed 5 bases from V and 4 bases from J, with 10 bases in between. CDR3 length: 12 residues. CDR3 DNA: TGCAGTGCTGCCCGGGGTGCAGATACGCAGTATTTT. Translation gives CSAARGADTQYF.

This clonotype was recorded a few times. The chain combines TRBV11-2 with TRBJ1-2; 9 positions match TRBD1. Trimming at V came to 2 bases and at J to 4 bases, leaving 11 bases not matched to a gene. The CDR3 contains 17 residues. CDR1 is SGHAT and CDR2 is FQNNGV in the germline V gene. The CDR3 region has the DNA TGTGCCAGCAGCTTATACCGGACAGGGGAAGGGAGCTATGGCTACACCTTC. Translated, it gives CASSLYRTGEGSYGYTF.

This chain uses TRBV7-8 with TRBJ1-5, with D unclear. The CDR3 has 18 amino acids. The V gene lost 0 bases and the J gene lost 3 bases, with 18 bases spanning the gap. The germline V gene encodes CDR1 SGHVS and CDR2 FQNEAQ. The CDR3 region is CASSLALGRSSPNQPQHF. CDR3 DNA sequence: TGTGCCAGCAGCTTAGCCCTGGGCCGTAGTAGCCCCAATCAGCCCCAGCATTTT. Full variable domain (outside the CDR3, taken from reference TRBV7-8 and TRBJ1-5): GAGVSQSPRYKVAKRGQDVALRCDPISGHVSLFWYQQALGQGPEFLTYFQNEAQLDKSGLPSDRFFAERPEGSVSTLKIQRTQQEDSAVYLCASSLALGRSSPNQPQHFGDGTRLSIL.

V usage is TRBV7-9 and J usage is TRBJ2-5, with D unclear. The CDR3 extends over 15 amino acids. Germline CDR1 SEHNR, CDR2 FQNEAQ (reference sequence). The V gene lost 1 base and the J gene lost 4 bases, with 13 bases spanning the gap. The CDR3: CASSLDPSRGETQYF. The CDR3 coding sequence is TGTGCCAGCAGCTTAGATCCTTCGAGAGGAGAGACCCAGTACTTC.

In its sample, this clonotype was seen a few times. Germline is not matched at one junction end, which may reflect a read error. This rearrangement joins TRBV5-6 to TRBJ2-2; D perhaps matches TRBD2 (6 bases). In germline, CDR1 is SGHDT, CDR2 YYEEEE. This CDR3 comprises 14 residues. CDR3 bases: TGTGCCAGCAGCTTGCGGGGGAACGCCGGGGAGCTGTTTTTT. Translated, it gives CASSLRGNAGELFF.

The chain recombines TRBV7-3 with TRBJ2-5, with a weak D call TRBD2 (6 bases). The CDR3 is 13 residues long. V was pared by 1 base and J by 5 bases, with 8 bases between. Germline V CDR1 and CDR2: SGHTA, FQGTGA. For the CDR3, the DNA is TGTGCCAGCAGCTTAAGCGGGATCGAGACCCAGTACTTC. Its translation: CASSLSGIETQYF.

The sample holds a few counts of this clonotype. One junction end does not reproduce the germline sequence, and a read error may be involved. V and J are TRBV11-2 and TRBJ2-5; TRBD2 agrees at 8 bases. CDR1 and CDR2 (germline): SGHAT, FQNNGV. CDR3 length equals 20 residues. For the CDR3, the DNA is TGTGCCAGCACCTTACCACGCAGACGAACGGGACTAGAAACGAAAGAGACCCAGTACTTC. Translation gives CASTLPRRRTGLETKETQYF.

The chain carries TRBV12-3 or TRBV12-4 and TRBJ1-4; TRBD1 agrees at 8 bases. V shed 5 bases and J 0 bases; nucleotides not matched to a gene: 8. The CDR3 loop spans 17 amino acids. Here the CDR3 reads CASSPGGAGATNEKLFF. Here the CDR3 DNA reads TGTGCCAGCAGTCCAGGGGGCGCCGGAGCAACTAATGAAAAACTGTTTTTT.

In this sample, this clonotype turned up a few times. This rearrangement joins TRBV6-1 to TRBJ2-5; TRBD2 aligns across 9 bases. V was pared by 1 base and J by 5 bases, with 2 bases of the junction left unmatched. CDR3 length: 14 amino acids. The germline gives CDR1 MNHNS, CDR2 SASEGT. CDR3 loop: CASSEGGGAETQYF. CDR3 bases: TGTGCCAGCAGTGAAGGCGGGGGGGCGGAGACCCAGTACTTC.